The 19 T cell receptor beta chains in this list originate from one sample, sequenced in a study of cytomegalovirus exposure and HLA in healthy donors. The PCR ran on 60 Vbeta and 13 Jbeta primers. Clones were read by immunoSEQ multiplex PCR, and TCRdb kept only the in-frame ones, dropping some. The sample data list approximately 150,000 clones. Input material: PBMCs. Receptors were obtained from a woman between 40 and 50 years old in good health and CMV-seronegative.

The chain combines TRBV7-9 with TRBJ2-5; TRBD1 might be the D (6 bases). The CDR3 loop spans 16 amino acids. Germline V gives CDR1 SEHNR, CDR2 FQNEAQ (reference sequence). Between the trimmed V and J ends, which lost 4 bases and 4 bases, there was a span of 19 bases. CDR3 coding DNA: TGTGCCAGCAGCTCCTGGACAGACCGGCGAAGAGAGACCCAGTACTTC. Its translation is CASSSWTDRRRETQYF.

The chain joins TRBV2 to TRBJ2-5, with D possibly being TRBD1 (6 bases). V was cut by 5 bases and J by 1 base, with 11 bases left in between. Per the germline V gene, CDR1 is SNHLY and CDR2 is FYNNEI. The CDR3 has 14 residues. The CDR3 reads CASSSRQVQETQYF. DNA for the CDR3: TGTGCCAGCAGTTCAAGACAGGTCCAAGAGACCCAGTACTTC.

This chain joins TRBV25-1 and TRBJ1-4, with 9 bases lining up with TRBD1. V gave up 8 bases and J gave up 8 bases; unmatched junction bases: 6. The CDR3 has 13 residues. Germline values: CDR1 MGHDK, CDR2 SYGVNS. As DNA, the CDR3 is TGTGCCAGCCGGGGACAGGGAGGAGAAAAACTGTTTTTT. It codes for CASRGQGGEKLFF.

The chain links TRBV27 to TRBJ2-1; D not resolved. CDR3 length: 15 residues. The V end was cut by 2 bases, the J end by 6 bases, with 14 bases between. Germline V gene data show CDR1 as MNHEY and CDR2 as SMNVEV (reference sequence). In DNA form, the CDR3 reads TGTGCCAGCAGTTTACGAGAGAGCCTCACCAATGAGCAGTTCTTC. Its protein is CASSLRESLTNEQFF.

CDR3 sequence reads: CASSLSDRGYDSPLHF. For the CDR3, the DNA is TGCGCCAGCAGCTTGAGCGACCGCGGGTACGATTCACCCCTCCACTTT. The chain has TRBV5-1 and TRBJ1-6; unclear D gene. The CDR3 length is 16 residues. V lost 1 base and J 8 bases, leaving 16 bases between the germline ends. Germline loops: CDR1 SGHRS, CDR2 YFSETQ. Filled out from reference TRBV5-1 and TRBJ1-6, the complete variable domain reads KAGVTQTPRYLIKTRGQQVTLSCSPISGHRSVSWYQQTPGQGLQFLFEYFSETQRNKGNFPGRFSGRQFSNSRSEMNVSTLELGDSALYLCASSLSDRGYDSPLHFGNGTRLTVT.

The chain has TRBV13 and TRBJ2-1, with TRBD2 matching over 10 bases. The CDR3 covers 14 residues. Germline CDR1 and CDR2: PRHDT and FYEKMQ (reference sequence). V shed 4 bases, J shed 8 bases, and the junction held 5 bases outside the gene matches. The CDR3 reads CASSSSGGRDEQFF. The DNA for the CDR3 is TGTGCCAGCAGCTCTAGCGGGGGCAGGGATGAGCAGTTCTTC.

This sequence joins TRBV19 and TRBJ1-5; 9 bases map to TRBD1. CDR1 and CDR2 (germline): LNHDA, SQIVND (reference sequence). With V trimmed by 7 bases and J by 4 bases, 11 bases remained unmatched. This CDR3 has 16 residues. The CDR3, as DNA: TGTGCCAGTACCCTCGCATGGACAGGGGCAAATCAGCCCCAGCATTTT. It specifies CASTLAWTGANQPQHF.

This rearrangement joins TRBV11-3 to TRBJ2-1; 7 positions match TRBD2. This CDR3 has 15 residues. Germline V gene sequence: CDR1 SGHNT, CDR2 YENEEA. The ends lost 1 base at V and 0 bases at J; junction bases unmatched: 0. CDR3 DNA: TGTGCCAGCAGCTTAGGGACTAGCTCCTACAATGAGCAGTTCTTC. It encodes CASSLGTSSYNEQFF.

The chain combines TRBV6-6 with TRBJ1-1, with 7 bases that match TRBD1. Germline CDR1 reads MNHNY; CDR2 reads SVGAGI (reference sequence). V lost 0 bases and J lost 10; bases outside the gene matches: 8. The CDR3 has 14 amino acids. CDR3 sequence: CASSYSEGAGRAFF. The CDR3 nucleotides read TGTGCCAGCAGTTACTCGGAGGGGGCTGGACGAGCTTTCTTT.

The genes are TRBV10-2 and TRBJ1-6; the D is unclear. Germline CDR1 reads WSHSY; CDR2 reads SAAADI. The CDR3 is 15 residues long. V was cut by 8 bases and J by 7 bases, with 18 bases left in between. The CDR3 nucleotides are TGCGCCAGCCGAAGGCTCAATGAGAGGAATTCACCCCTCCACTTT. Its protein is CASRRLNERNSPLHF.

The rearrangement joins TRBV6-5 to TRBJ1-2; the D gene is possibly TRBD1 (6 bases). There are 13 residues in the CDR3. Germline V gives CDR1 MNHEY, CDR2 SVGAGI. The ends were cut back, 2 bases at V and 8 bases at J, with 12 bases in the middle. CDR3 bases: TGTGCCAGCAGTTACGGGGGGGCGGAAGGCTACACCTTC. Encoded protein: CASSYGGAEGYTF.

The J gene is TRBJ1-2, the V gene TRBV7-2, with TRBD1 matching 7 bases. There are 15 residues in the CDR3. Germline CDR1 is SGHTA and CDR2 is FQGNSA. The junction had 11 bases not matched to a gene; V was cut back by 2 bases and J by 8 bases. CDR3 sequence reads: CASSLNRQGEKGYTF. CDR3 nucleotide sequence: TGTGCCAGCAGCTTAAATCGGCAGGGGGAAAAAGGCTACACCTTC.

This sequence joins TRBV7-2 and TRBJ1-1; D unresolved. CDR3 length: 13 amino acids. V gave up 3 bases and J gave up 0 bases, with 5 bases separating them. Germline lookup yields CDR1 SGHTA and CDR2 FQGNSA. DNA for the CDR3: TGTGCCAGCAGCTTTGACTTGAACACTGAAGCTTTCTTT. It is translated as CASSFDLNTEAFF.

This CDR3 is CASSSRGSGGFTDTQYF. Written as DNA, the CDR3 is TGTGCCAGCAGCTCAAGGGGGAGCGGGGGATTCACAGATACGCAGTATTTT. The chain joins TRBV7-3 to TRBJ2-3, with TRBD2 matching over 8 bases. V shed 4 bases, J shed 2 bases, and the junction held 11 bases outside the gene matches. This CDR3 has 17 amino acids. The germline CDR1 and CDR2 sequences are SGHTA and FQGTGA.

V is TRBV5-4 and J is TRBJ2-7, with D unclear. Trimming removed 4 bases from V and 3 bases from J, with 8 bases in between. Germline CDR1 is SGHNT and CDR2 is YYREEE (reference sequence). The CDR3 is 12 residues long. The CDR3 loop is CASSTDIYEQYF. The CDR3, as DNA: TGTGCCAGCAGCACCGACATCTACGAGCAGTACTTC.

This chain connects TRBV11-1 to TRBJ2-2; 11 bases fit TRBD1. Germline assignment: CDR1 SGHAT and CDR2 FQDESV (reference sequence). The length of the CDR3 is 18 residues. V was pared by 5 bases and J by 4 bases, with 12 bases of the junction left unmatched. Here the CDR3 DNA reads TGTGCCAGCAGCCGACCGGGACAGGGGGGGTATAGCACCGGGGAGCTGTTTTTT. It encodes CASSRPGQGGYSTGELFF.

The V gene is TRBV6-1, the J gene TRBJ1-5, with 9 bases matching TRBD1. CDR1 and CDR2 from the germline V gene are MNHNS and SASEGT. V dropped 7 bases and J dropped 2; count of bases not matched to a gene: 6. This CDR3 contains 15 residues. The CDR3 region has the DNA TGTGCCAGCATCACACAGGGGGCGGGCAATCAGCCCCAGCATTTT. This encodes CASITQGAGNQPQHF.

The chain is built from TRBV5-4 and TRBJ2-3; 13 nucleotides match TRBD2. The trim removed 0 bases at V and 4 bases at J, leaving 8 bases unmatched. Germline loops: CDR1 SGHNT, CDR2 YYREEE (reference sequence). The CDR3 has 18 amino acids. The CDR3 here is CASSLELAGGPGADTQYF. In nucleotides, the CDR3 is TGTGCCAGCAGCTTGGAACTAGCGGGGGGGCCTGGGGCAGATACGCAGTATTTT.

The chain has TRBV4-1 and TRBJ1-5, with D possibly TRBD1 on 6 matching bases. Deletions cut 0 bases from V and 9 bases from J, with 18 bases between. Germline lookup yields CDR1 MGHRA and CDR2 YSYEKL. The CDR3 is 16 residues long. The CDR3 region is CASSQDWTAPYRPQHF. The DNA for the CDR3 is TGCGCCAGCAGCCAAGACTGGACAGCACCCTATCGGCCCCAGCATTTT.